The 5 T cell receptor beta chains below were found in one sample sequenced in a study of OX40 agonist ivuxolimab in advanced cancers. Library method: the immunoSEQ multiplex PCR assay. TCRdb mirrors the immuneACCESS table, restricted to in-frame sequences. Some clones are absent from its copies; in checked studies, under half trace to an unresolved V gene, and the reason for the others is unknown. The sample records tens of thousands of clones, about four fifths of which are singletons. Under 40% of the sample belongs to the ten largest clones. This sample comprised CD4+ or CD8+ T cells sorted from blood, obtained in a trial of the OX40 agonist ivuxolimab. These receptors were obtained from an adult with an advanced solid tumor such as melanoma, head and neck, liver or kidney cancer.

J is TRBJ2-2 and V is TRBV18; D is tentatively TRBD1 or TRBD2 (5 bases each). V was trimmed by 0 bases and J by 3 bases, leaving 14 bases between them. This CDR3 is built from 17 residues. Germline CDR1 is KGHSH and CDR2 is LQKENI. CDR3 region: CASSPPTLLGDTGELFF. DNA for the CDR3: TGTGCCAGCTCACCACCGACTCTGTTGGGGGACACCGGGGAGCTGTTTTTT.

The chain employs TRBV5-8 and TRBJ1-1; D unclear. The germline V gene encodes CDR1 SGHTS and CDR2 YDEGEE. This CDR3 is built from 13 residues. V shed 2 bases and J shed 4 bases, with 9 bases lying between them. The CDR3: CASSFGRLTEAFF. In DNA, the CDR3 is TGTGCCAGCAGCTTCGGCAGACTCACTGAAGCTTTCTTT.

The chain employs TRBV27 and TRBJ2-5, with TRBD1 matching over 10 bases. Germline V gives CDR1 MNHEY, CDR2 SMNVEV (reference sequence). Losses at the gene ends were 6 bases for V and 7 bases for J; bases not matched to a gene: 17. The CDR3 loop spans 17 amino acids. The CDR3 sequence is CASRPGQGILEEGTQYF. CDR3 DNA sequence: TGTGCCAGCAGACCGGGACAGGGGATTTTGGAAGAGGGGACCCAGTACTTC.

The chain links TRBV7-8 to TRBJ1-2; 7 bases align to TRBD1. The V segment lost 5 bases and the J segment 8 bases; nucleotides outside the gene matches: 5. The germline CDR1 and CDR2 sequences are SGHVS and FQNEAQ. The CDR3 consists of 12 residues. CDR3 region: CASSATGLGYTF. The CDR3 bases are TGTGCCAGCAGCGCGACAGGGTTGGGCTACACCTTC.

This chain uses TRBV6-1 with TRBJ2-2; D gene unclear. Germline V gene sequence: CDR1 MNHNS, CDR2 SASEGT. This CDR3 is built from 14 residues. V shed 7 bases and J shed 4 bases, with 13 bases lying between them. CDR3 in DNA: TGTGCCAGCAACCTGCGCAGAGTCACCGGGGAGCTGTTTTTT. Its protein is CASNLRRVTGELFF.